The sequence of this T cell receptor (beta chain) was determined in a study of blood T cell repertoires in COVID-19. Study information: Sites in the United States, Italy and Spain provided acute and convalescent COVID-19 samples.

The table lists this clone with many counts. Participant-given clinical history determined each cohort assignment. This CDR3 contains 15 residues. Trimming pared 5 bases from V and 3 bases from J, leaving 13 bases between. From germline, CDR1 is SEHNR and CDR2 FQNEAQ (reference sequence). Some clones are missing from TCRdb's copy, which holds only in-frame ones; the method was immunoSEQ multiplex PCR. The data hold around 310,000 clones, with around nine tenths observed a single time. The sequenced sample was PBMCs or T cells enriched from blood (not recorded which). The receptor was derived from a man aged 30 to 39 who had recovered from COVID-19. The V and J genes are TRBV7-9 and TRBJ2-2, with D perhaps matching TRBD1 (5 bases). The CDR3 sequence is CASSLTQGYTGELFF. The CDR3 DNA reads TGTGCCAGCAGCCTAACTCAGGGTTACACCGGGGAGCTGTTTTTT.